This T cell receptor beta chain was retrieved from a study of T cell responses to AZD1222 COVID-19 vaccine. Assay used: immunoSEQ multiplex PCR; TCRdb lists only in-frame clones, some missing. The table has 100,000 to 150,000 clones, 89% seen once. V lost 5 bases to trimming and J lost 5 bases; unmatched junction nucleotides: 11. The CDR3 length is 18 residues. CDR1 and CDR2 (germline): MDHEN, SYDVKM. This rearrangement joins TRBV28 to TRBJ2-5; 16 bases fit TRBD2. This TCR was sampled from an adult in good health. The source was peripheral blood, collected on day 0 of AZD1222 vaccination. CDR3 in amino acids: CASSHPGLAGGPRETQYF. The CDR3 region has the DNA TGTGCCAGCAGTCATCCGGGACTAGCGGGAGGGCCGCGGGAGACCCAGTACTTC.